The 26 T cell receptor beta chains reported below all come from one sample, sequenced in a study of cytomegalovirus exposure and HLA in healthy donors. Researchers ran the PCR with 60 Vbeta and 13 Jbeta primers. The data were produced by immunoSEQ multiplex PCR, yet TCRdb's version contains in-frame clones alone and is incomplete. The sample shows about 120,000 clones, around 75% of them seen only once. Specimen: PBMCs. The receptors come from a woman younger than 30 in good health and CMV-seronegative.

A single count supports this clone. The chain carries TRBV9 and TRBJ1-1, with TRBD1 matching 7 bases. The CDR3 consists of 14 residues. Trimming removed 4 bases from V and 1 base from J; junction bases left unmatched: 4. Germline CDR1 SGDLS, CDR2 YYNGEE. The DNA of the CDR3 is TGTGCCAGCAGCCCACGACAGGGGAACACTGAAGCTTTCTTT. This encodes CASSPRQGNTEAFF.

The CDR3 is CASFRSDRGNQPQHF. The CDR3 nucleotides are TGTGCCAGCTTTAGATCGGACAGGGGCAATCAGCCCCAGCATTTT. The V and J genes are TRBV28 and TRBJ1-5; 8 nucleotides line up with TRBD1. The germline CDR1 and CDR2 sequences are MDHEN and SYDVKM. V trimming: 8 bases; J trimming: 2 bases; junction bases outside the gene matches: 8. This CDR3 region has 15 residues. Full variable domain (outside the CDR3, taken from reference TRBV28 and TRBJ1-5): DVKVTQSSRYLVKRTGEKVFLECVQDMDHENMFWYRQDPGLGLRLIYFSYDVKMKEKGDIPEGYSVSREKKERFSLILESASTNQTSMYLCASFRSDRGNQPQHFGDGTRLSIL.

CDR3 DNA sequence: TGTGCCAGCAGTTTATATAGCGGTGAGCAGTTCTTC. It yields the protein CASSLYSGEQFF. The chain recombines TRBV28 with TRBJ2-1; D is perhaps TRBD2 (6 bases). Trimming pared 1 base from V and 9 bases from J, leaving 7 bases between. Germline CDR1 MDHEN, CDR2 SYDVKM. The CDR3 has 12 residues.

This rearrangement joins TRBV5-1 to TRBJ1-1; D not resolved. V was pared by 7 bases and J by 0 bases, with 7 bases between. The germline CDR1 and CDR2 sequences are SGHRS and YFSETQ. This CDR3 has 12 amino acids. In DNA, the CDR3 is TGCGCCAGCCGCCTAATGAACACTGAAGCTTTCTTT. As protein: CASRLMNTEAFF.

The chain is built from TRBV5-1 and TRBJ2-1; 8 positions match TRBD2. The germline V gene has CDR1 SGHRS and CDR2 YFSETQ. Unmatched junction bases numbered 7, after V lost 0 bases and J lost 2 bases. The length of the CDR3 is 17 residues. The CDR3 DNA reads TGCGCCAGCAGCTTGGGTGTCGGACTAGCCCCCTACAATGAGCAGTTCTTC. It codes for CASSLGVGLAPYNEQFF.

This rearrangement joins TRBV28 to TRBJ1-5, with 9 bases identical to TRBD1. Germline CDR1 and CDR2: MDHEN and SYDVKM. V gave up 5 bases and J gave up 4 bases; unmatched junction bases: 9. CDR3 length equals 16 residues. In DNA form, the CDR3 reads TGTGCCAGCAGTCTTCGGACAGGGGTTGGTAATCAGCCCCAGCATTTT. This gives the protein CASSLRTGVGNQPQHF.

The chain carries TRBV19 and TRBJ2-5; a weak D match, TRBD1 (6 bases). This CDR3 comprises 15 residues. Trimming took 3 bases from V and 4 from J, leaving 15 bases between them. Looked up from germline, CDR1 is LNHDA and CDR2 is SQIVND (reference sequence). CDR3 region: CASSISGGLRETQYF. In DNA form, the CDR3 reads TGTGCCAGTAGTATTTCTGGGGGCCTCCGAGAGACCCAGTACTTC.

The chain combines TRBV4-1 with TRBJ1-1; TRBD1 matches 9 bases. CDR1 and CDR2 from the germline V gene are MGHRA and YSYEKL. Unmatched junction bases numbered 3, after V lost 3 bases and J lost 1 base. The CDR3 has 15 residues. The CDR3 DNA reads TGCGCCAGCAGCCAGTGGACAGGGGCGAACACTGAAGCTTTCTTT. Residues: CASSQWTGANTEAFF.

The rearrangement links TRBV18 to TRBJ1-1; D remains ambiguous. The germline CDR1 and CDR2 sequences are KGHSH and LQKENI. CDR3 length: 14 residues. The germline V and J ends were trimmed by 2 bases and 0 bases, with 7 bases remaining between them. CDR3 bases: TGTGCCAGCTCACCAAAGCCGGTGAACACTGAAGCTTTCTTT. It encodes CASSPKPVNTEAFF.

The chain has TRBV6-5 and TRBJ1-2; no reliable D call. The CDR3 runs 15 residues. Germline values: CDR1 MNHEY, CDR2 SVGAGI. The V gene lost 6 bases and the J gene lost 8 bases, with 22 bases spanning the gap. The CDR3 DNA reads TGTGCCAGCAGCATCAAGTGGGCAACCGGTGGCGGCTACACCTTC. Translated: CASSIKWATGGGYTF.

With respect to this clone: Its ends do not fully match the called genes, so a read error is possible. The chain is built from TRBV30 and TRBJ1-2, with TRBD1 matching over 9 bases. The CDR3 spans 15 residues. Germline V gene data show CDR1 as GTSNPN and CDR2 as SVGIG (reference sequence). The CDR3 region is CAWNFPGTGNSGYTF. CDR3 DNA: TGTGCCTGGAATTTCCCCGGGACAGGGAACTCTGGCTACACCTTC. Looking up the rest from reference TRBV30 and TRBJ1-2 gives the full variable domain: SQTIHQWPATLVQPVGSPLSLECTVEGTSNPNLYWYRQAAGRGLQLLFYSVGIGQISSEVPQNLSASRPQDRQFILSSKKLLLSDSGFYLCAWNFPGTGNSGYTFGSGTRLTVV.

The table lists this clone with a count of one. CDR3 nucleotides: TGTGCCAGCGGGAAACAGGGGGCGGTTTATGGCTACACCTTC. Protein sequence: CASGKQGAVYGYTF. This chain joins TRBV27 and TRBJ1-2; TRBD1 matches at 9 bases. V was pared by 8 bases and J by 5 bases, with 9 bases of the junction left unmatched. Germline V gene data show CDR1 as MNHEY and CDR2 as SMNVEV (reference sequence). This CDR3 contains 14 residues.

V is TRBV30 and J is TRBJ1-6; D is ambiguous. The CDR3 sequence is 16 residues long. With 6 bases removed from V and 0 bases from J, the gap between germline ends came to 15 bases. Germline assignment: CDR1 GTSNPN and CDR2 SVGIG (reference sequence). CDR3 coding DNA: TGTGCCTGCCCCCCTCCGGGAGGCTCCTATAATTCACCCCTCCACTTT. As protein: CACPPPGGSYNSPLHF.

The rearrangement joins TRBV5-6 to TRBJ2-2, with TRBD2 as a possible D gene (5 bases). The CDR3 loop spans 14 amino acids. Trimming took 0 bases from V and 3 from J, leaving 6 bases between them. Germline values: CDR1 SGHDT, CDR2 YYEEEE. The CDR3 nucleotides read TGTGCCAGCAGCTTGGGGGAGTACACCGGGGAGCTGTTTTTT. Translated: CASSLGEYTGELFF.

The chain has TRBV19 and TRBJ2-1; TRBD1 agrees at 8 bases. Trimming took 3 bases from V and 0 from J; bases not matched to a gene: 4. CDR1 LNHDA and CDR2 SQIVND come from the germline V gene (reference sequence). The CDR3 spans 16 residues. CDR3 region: CASSMGDRSSYNEQFF. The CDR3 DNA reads TGTGCCAGTAGTATGGGGGACAGGAGCTCCTACAATGAGCAGTTCTTC.

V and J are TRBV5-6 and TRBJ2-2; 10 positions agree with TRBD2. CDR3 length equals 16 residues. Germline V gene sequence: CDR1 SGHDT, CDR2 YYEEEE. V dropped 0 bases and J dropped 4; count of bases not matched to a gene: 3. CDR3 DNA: TGTGCCAGCAGCTTGGGCTTAGCGGGGGGCACCGGGGAGCTGTTTTTT. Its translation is CASSLGLAGGTGELFF.

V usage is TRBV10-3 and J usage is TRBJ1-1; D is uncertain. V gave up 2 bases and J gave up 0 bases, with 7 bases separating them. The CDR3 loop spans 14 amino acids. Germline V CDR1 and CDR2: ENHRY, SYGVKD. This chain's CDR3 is CAISEGLLNTEAFF. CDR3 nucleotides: TGTGCCATCAGTGAGGGGCTGTTGAACACTGAAGCTTTCTTT.

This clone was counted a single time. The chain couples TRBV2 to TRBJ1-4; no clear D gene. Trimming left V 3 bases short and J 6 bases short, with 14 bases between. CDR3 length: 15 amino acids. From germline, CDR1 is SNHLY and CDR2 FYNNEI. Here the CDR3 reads CASSENGREDEKLFF. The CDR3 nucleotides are TGTGCCAGCAGTGAGAACGGTAGAGAGGATGAAAAACTGTTTTTT.

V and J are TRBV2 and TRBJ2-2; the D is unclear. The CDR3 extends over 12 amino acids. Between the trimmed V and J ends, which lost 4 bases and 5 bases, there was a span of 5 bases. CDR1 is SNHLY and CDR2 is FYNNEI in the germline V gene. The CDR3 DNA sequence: TGTGCCAGCAGTGGAGAAACCGGGGAGCTGTTTTTT. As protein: CASSGETGELFF.

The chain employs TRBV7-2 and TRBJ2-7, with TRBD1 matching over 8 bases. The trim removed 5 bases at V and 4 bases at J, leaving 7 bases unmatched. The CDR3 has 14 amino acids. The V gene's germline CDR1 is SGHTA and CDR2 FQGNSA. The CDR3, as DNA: TGTGCCAGCAGCGAAGACAGGGGATTATACGAGCAGTACTTC. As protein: CASSEDRGLYEQYF.

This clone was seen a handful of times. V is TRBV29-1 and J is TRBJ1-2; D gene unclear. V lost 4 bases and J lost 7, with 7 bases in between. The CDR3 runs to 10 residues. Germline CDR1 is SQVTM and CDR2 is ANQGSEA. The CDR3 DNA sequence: TGCAGCGTTGTAGCCCGTGGCTACACCTTC. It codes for CSVVARGYTF.

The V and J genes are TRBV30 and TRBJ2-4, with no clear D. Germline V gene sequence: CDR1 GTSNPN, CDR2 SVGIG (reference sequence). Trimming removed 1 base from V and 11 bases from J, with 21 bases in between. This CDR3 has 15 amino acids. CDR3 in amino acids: CAWSETAGPLAVQYF. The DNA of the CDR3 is TGTGCCTGGAGTGAGACGGCCGGTCCCCTTGCGGTTCAGTACTTC.

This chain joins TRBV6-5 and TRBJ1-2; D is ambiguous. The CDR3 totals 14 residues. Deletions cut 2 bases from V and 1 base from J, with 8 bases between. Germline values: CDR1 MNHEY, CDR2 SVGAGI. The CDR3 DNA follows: TGTGCCAGCAGTTACCGAGAACTTAACTATGGCTACACCTTC. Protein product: CASSYRELNYGYTF.

Here the CDR3 reads CASSRGDTEAFF. CDR3 DNA sequence: TGTGCCAGCAGCCGGGGGGACACTGAAGCTTTCTTT. The rearrangement joins TRBV7-9 to TRBJ1-1; tentative D call: TRBD1 (5 bases). V was trimmed by 5 bases and J by 3 bases, leaving 7 bases between them. CDR3 size: 12 residues. CDR1 is SEHNR and CDR2 is FQNEAQ in the germline V gene (reference sequence).

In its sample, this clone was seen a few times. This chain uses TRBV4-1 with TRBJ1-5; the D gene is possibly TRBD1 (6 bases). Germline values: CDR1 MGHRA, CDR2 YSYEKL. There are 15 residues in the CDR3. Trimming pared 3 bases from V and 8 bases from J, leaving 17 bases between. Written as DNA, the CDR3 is TGCGCCAGCAGCCAGGTTACAGGGTTCAAGGAGCCCCAGCATTTT. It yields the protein CASSQVTGFKEPQHF.

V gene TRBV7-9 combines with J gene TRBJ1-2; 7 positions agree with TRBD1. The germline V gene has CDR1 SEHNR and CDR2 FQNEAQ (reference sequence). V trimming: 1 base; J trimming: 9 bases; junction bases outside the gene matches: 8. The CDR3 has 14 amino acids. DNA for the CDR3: TGTGCCAGCAGCTTAGTAGGCGACAGGGTACGCTACACCTTC. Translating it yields CASSLVGDRVRYTF.